Sequencing of this TCR beta chain was carried out in a study of blood T cell repertoires in COVID-19. Study at large: The origin of the acute and convalescent COVID-19 samples was the United States, Italy and Spain.

Only in-frame clones appear in the TCRdb table, and some are missing; sequencing was by immunoSEQ multiplex PCR. The sample lists some 170,000 clones; more than 80% were seen once. The CDR3 consists of 13 residues. CDR1 is SGHVS, CDR2 FNYEAQ, per germline. Trimming cost V 3 bases and J 4 bases, with 9 bases left between them. The clonotype comes from a man in his forties who had recovered from COVID-19. The chain couples TRBV7-6 to TRBJ1-1; D is undetermined. The material sequenced was PBMCs or T cells enriched from blood (not recorded which). CDR3 nucleotide sequence: TGTGCCAGCAGCTTCGAGGTGCGCACTGAAGCTTTCTTT. Its protein is CASSFEVRTEAFF. Looking up the rest from reference TRBV7-6 and TRBJ1-1 gives the full variable domain: GAGVSQSPRYKVTKRGQDVALRCDPISGHVSLYWYRQALGQGPEFLTYFNYEAQQDKSGLPNDRFSAERPEGSISTLTIQRTEQRDSAMYRCASSFEVRTEAFFGQGTRLTVV.